The clone carrying this T cell receptor (beta chain) was seen only a few times. Its antigen is undetermined. This sample was included in a study of identical twins. Healthy Caucasian donors formed the entire cohort. General study results and limits: In zero-insertion analyses, partial confounding could arise from invariant MAIT and iNKT cells.

Each cDNA held unique molecular identifiers, and template switching gave it a universal primer site. TCRdb reprocessed the 5' RACE reads via MiXCR and lists one record per CDR3 protein. The data hold about 900,000 distinct CDR3 sequences, with approximately 13% observed a single time. The same data also went into a second study, on yellow fever vaccine responses in identical twins.

Sequenced input: PBMCs. This clonotype originated in a woman under 30 in good health.

The CDR3 nucleotides are TGCGCCAGCAGCGTAGGGTACTCTGGGGCCAACGTCCTGACTTTC. Protein: CASSVGYSGANVLTF. This chain uses TRBV5-1 with TRBJ2-6; no clear D gene. Trimming took 4 bases from V and 0 from J, leaving 8 bases between them. CDR1 is SGHRS, CDR2 YFSETQ, per germline. The CDR3 covers 15 residues.